In this sample, the clone carrying this T cell receptor beta chain turned up a few times. This entry comes from a study of CD8 T cells in Susac syndrome. V was pared by 5 bases and J by 5 bases, with 12 bases between. The CDR3 extends over 13 amino acids. Germline values: CDR1 SGHTA, CDR2 FQGTGA. When the RNA was reverse transcribed, random hexamers were used with an input of roughly 0.45 to 1 ug. MiXCR was run by TCRdb on the immunoSEQ multiplex PCR reads, yielding one entry per CDR3 protein. The sample lists some 140,000 distinct CDR3 sequences; around 75% were seen once. The specimen sequenced was CD8+ T cells from PBMCs. The chain is built from TRBV7-3 and TRBJ1-1, with D possibly TRBD1 on 6 matching bases. This TCR derives from a human donor with multiple sclerosis. CDR3 sequence reads: CASSPVQGTEAFF. DNA of the CDR3: TGTGCCAGCAGCCCCGTCCAGGGGACTGAAGCTTTCTTT.